The clone carrying this T cell receptor beta chain was found many times. Its antigen is as yet unknown. The sample originates from a study of T cell repertoires in cytomegalovirus infection. Study background: Public TCR beta signatures provided an indication of both CMV infection and a matching HLA type.

Overall study findings and caveats: Identification of carriers of CMV plus the relevant HLA was performed using cumulative public TCR beta family frequency. CMV-specific HLA-C-restricted TCR beta clonotypes dominated the ex vivo response.

This CDR3 has 16 residues. Trimming took 3 bases from V and 0 from J, leaving 14 bases between them. Germline V gene lookup returns CDR1 SGHVS and CDR2 FQNEAQ. TCRdb redid the calling of the reads with MiXCR, one entry per CDR3 protein. The table shows roughly 720,000 distinct CDR3 sequences, with 35% to 45% occurring only once. The sequenced material came from PBMCs. This TCR came from a human donor in good health (CMV status not recorded). Some clones in this sample may be carry-over from other donors' samples. The chain combines TRBV7-8 with TRBJ1-2, with D maybe TRBD1 (6 bases). CDR3 region: CASSFQIRTANYGYTF. The CDR3 nucleotides read TGTGCCAGCAGCTTCCAAATTCGGACAGCTAACTATGGCTACACCTTC.